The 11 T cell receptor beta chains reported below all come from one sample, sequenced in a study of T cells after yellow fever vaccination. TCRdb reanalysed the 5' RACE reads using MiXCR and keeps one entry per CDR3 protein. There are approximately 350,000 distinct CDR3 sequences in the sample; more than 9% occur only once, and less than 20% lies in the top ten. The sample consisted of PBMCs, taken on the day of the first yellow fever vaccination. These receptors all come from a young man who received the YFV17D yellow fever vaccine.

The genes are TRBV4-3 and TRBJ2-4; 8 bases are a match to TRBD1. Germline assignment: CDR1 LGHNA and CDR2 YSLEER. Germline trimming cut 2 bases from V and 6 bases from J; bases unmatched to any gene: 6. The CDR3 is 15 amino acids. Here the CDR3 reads CASSQQGATRNIQYF. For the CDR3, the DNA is TGCGCCAGCAGCCAACAGGGGGCTACCCGAAACATTCAGTACTTC.

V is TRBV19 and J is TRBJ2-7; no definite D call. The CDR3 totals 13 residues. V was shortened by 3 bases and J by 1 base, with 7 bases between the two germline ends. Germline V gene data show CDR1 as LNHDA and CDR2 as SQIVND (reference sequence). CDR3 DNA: TGTGCCAGTAGTATTAGGATATCCTACGAGCAGTACTTC. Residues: CASSIRISYEQYF.

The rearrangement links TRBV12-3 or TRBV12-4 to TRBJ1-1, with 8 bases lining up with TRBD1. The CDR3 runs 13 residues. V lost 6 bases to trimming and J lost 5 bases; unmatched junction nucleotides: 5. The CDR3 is CASSHRGRTEAFF. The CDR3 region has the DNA TGTGCCAGCAGCCACAGGGGGAGGACTGAAGCTTTCTTT.

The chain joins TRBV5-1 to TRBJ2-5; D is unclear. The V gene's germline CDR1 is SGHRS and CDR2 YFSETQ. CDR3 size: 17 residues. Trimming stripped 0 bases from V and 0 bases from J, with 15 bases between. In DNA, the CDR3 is TGCGCCAGCAGCTTGGGGGCAGCACACCAAGACCAAGAGACCCAGTACTTC. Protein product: CASSLGAAHQDQETQYF.

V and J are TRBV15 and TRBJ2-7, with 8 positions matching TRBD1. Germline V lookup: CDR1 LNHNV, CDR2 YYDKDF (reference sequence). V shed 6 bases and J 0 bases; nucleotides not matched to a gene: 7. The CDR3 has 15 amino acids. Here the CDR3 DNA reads TGTGCCACCAGACGACTCGACAGGGGCTCCTACGAGCAGTACTTC. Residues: CATRRLDRGSYEQYF.

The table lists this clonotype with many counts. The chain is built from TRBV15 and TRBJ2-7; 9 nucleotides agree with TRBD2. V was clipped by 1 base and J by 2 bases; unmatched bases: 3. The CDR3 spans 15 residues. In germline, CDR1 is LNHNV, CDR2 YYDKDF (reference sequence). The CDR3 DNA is TGTGCCACCAGCAGAGGTAGCGGGGGAACCTACGAGCAGTACTTC. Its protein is CATSRGSGGTYEQYF.

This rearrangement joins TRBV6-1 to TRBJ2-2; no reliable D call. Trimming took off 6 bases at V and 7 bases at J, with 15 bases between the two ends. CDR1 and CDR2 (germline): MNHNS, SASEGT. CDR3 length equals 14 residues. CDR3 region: CASRQTGGIGELFF. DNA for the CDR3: TGTGCCAGCAGACAGACGGGTGGGATCGGGGAGCTGTTTTTT.

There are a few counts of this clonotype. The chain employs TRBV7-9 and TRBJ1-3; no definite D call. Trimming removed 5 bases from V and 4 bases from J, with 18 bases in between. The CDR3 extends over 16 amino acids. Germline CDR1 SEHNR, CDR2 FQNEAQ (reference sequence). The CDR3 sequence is CASSARTLSSGNTIYF. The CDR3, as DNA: TGTGCCAGCAGCGCACGTACCTTATCCTCCGGAAACACCATATATTTT.

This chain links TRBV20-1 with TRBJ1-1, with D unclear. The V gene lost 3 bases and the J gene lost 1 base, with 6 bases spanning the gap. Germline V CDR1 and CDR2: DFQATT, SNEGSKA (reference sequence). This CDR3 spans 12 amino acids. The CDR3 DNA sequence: TGCAGTGCTAGTCACGAGAACACTGAAGCTTTCTTT. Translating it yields CSASHENTEAFF.

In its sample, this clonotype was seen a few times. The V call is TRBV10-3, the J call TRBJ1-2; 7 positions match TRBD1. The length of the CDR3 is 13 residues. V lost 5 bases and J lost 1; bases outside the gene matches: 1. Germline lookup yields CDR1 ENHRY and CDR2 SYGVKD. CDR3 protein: CAISTGDNYGYTF. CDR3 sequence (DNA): TGTGCCATCAGTACAGGGGATAACTATGGCTACACCTTC.

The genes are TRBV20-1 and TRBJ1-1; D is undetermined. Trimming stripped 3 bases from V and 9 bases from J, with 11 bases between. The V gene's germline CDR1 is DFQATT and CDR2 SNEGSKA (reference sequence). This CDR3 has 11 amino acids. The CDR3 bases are TGCAGTGCTAGGGACGGGAGTAAAGCTTTCTTT. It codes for CSARDGSKAFF.